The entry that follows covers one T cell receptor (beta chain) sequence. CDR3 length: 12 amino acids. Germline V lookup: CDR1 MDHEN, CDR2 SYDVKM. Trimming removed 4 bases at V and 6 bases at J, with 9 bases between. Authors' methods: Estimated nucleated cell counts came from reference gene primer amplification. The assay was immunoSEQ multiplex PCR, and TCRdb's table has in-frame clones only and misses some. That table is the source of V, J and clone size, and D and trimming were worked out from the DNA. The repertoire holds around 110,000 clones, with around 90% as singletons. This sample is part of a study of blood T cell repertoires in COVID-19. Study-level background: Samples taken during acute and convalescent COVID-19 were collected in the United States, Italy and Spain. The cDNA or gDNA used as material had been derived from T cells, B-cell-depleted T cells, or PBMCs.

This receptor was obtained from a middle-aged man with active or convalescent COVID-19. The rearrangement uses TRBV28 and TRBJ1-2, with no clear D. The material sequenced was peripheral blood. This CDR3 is CASSWRVDGYTF. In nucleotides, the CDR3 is TGTGCCAGCAGTTGGAGGGTTGATGGCTACACCTTC.